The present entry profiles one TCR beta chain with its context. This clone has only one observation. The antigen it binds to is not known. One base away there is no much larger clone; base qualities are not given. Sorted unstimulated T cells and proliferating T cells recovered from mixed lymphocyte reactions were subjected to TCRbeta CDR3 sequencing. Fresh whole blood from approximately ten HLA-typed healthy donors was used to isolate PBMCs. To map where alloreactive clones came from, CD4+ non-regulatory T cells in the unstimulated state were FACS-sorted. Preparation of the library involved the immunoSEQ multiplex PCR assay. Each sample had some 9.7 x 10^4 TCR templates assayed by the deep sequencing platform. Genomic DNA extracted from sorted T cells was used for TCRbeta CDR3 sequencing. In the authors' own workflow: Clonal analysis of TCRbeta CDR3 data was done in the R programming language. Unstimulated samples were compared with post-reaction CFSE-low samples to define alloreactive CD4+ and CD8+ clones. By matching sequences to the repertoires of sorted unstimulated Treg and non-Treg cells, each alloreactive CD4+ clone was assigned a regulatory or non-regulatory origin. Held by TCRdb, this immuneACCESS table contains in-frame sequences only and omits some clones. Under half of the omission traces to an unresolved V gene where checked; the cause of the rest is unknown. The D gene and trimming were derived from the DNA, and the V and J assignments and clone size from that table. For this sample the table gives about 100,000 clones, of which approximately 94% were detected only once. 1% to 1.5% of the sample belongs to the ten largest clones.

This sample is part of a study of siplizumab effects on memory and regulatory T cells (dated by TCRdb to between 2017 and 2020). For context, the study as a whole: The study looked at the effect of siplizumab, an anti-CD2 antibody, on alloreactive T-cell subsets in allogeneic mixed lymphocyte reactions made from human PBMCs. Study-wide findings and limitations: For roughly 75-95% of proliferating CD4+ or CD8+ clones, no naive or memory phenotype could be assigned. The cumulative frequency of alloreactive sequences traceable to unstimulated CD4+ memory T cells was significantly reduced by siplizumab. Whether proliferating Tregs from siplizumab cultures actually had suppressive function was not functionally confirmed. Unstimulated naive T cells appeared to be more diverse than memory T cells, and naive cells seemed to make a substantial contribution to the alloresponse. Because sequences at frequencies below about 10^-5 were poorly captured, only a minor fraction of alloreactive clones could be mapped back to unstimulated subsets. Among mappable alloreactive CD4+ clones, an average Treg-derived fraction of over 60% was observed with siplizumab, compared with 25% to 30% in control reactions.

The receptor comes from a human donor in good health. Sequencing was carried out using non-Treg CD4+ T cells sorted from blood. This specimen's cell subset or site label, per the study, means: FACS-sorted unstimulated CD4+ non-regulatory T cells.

CDR3 sequence: CASSSRTEYGYTF. Read as DNA, the sequence is TGTGCCAGCAGTTCTCGGACGGAATATGGCTACACCTTC. The sequence joins TRBV5-8 to TRBJ1-2, with the D gene call left open. The V end loses 5 bases and the J end loses 5 bases, and a stretch of 13 bases separates them. The CDR3 covers 13 residues, taking in both the cysteine and the phenylalanine. Only the CDR3 DNA is retained, 39 bases long and in frame from the first base. The germline V gene sets CDR1 to SGHTS and CDR2 to YDEGEE.